This paragraph covers one TCR beta chain sequence. Its specificity is unknown. This sequence may be a read error, since a much larger clone differs from it by one base. From whole blood left unfractionated, total RNA was extracted. Germline V gene lookup returns CDR1 MGHRA and CDR2 YSYEKL. This CDR3 is 17 amino acids long. Within the library, unique molecular identifiers were attached to each individual cDNA molecule. Authors' methods: Counts of TCRs in each sample centred on a median of around 99,000 and extended from around 25,000 to 690,000. TCRdb reprocessed the reads via MiXCR and lists one record per CDR3 protein. Clone size and V and J calls follow TCRdb, not the original study. The repertoire holds 100,000 to 150,000 distinct CDR3 sequences, with about 8.9% as singletons. These data originate in a study of human T cells and chemical hapten exposure. Study observations and caveats: Sensitization with DPC brought no change to TCRs above 1 in 1000 in frequency.

The clonotype was recovered from a human donor in good health. Some clones in this sample may be carry-over from other donors' samples. This chain joins TRBV4-1 and TRBJ2-5; D possibly matches TRBD1 or TRBD2 (7 bases each). Sequencing input: whole blood. The chain's CDR3 is CAGSPDGEGALEETQYF. The CDR3, as DNA: TGCGCCGGCAGCCCCGACGGGGAGGGGGCACTAGAAGAGACCCAGTACTTC.